This TCR beta chain was identified in a study of T-cell memory formation after mild COVID-19. Study results and limitations: Day 15 to 85 contracting clones showed balanced CD4/CD8; day 15 to 37 expanders favored CD4+. Nothing showed for sure that second-wave clones peaking on day 37 were SARS-CoV-2 specific. Pre-infection memory contained some responding clones, which suggested that cross-reactive memory had joined.

TCRdb re-derived calls from the 5' RACE reads in MiXCR, one entry per CDR3 protein. The sample yields under 450,000 distinct CDR3 sequences, approximately 14% seen once. Trimming took off 5 bases at V and 0 bases at J, with 17 bases between the two ends. This CDR3 region has 17 residues. Germline assignment: CDR1 MNHNS and CDR2 SASEGT. In its sample, this clonotype was seen a few times. The target antigen is unknown. The J gene is TRBJ2-1, the V gene TRBV6-1; a possible D gene is TRBD2 (5 bases). The TCR sequence derives from a man aged 18-30 years who had mild COVID-19 (a few samples of this study predate the infection). Cell type and time point are not known. Sequenced input: PBMCs or a T cell subset sorted from them (not recorded which). The CDR3 region is CASSPGWAPSSYNEQFF. Here the CDR3 DNA reads TGTGCCAGCAGTCCGGGGTGGGCTCCCAGCTCCTACAATGAGCAGTTCTTC.